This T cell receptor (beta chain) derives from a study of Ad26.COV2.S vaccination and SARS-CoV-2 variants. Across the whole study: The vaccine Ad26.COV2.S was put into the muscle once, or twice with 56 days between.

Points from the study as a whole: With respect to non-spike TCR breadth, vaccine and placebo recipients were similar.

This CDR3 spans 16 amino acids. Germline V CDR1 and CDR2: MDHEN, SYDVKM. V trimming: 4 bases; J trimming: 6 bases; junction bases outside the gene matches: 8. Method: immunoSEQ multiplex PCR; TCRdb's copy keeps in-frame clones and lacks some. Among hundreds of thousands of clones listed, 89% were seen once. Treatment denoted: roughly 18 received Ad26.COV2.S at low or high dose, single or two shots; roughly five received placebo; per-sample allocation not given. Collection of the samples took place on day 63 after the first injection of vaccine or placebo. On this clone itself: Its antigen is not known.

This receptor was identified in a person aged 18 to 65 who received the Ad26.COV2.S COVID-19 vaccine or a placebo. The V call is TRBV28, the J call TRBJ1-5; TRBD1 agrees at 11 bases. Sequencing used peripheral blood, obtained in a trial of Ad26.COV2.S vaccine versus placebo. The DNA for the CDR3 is TGTGCCAGCAGTTCTCCTGGGACAGGGGGGTTTCAGCCCCAGCATTTT. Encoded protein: CASSSPGTGGFQPQHF. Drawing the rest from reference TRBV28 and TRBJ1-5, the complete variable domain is DVKVTQSSRYLVKRTGEKVFLECVQDMDHENMFWYRQDPGLGLRLIYFSYDVKMKEKGDIPEGYSVSREKKERFSLILESASTNQTSMYLCASSSPGTGGFQPQHFGDGTRLSIL.